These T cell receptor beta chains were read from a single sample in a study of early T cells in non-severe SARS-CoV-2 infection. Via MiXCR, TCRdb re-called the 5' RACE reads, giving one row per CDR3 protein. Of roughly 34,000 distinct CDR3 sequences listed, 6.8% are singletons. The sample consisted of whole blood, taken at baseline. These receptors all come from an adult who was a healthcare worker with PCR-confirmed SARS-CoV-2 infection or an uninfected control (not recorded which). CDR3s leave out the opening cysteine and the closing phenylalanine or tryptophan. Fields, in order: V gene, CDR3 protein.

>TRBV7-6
ASSPWVKNIQY
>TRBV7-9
ASSLGRGNTEAF
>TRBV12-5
ASGWGRHNEQF
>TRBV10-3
AISDRTDTQH
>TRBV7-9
ASSRDSGGAGEKLF
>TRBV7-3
ASSLQDSPLH
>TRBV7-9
ASSSSNGGYEQY
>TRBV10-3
AISARPPNTEAF
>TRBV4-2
ASSQEAGGPTGELF
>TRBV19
ASSIRQGGGEQF
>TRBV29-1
SVHRELTEAF
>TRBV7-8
ASSHRGGVTDTQY
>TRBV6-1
ASSARTGFGNQPQH
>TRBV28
ASSLTPGRSQETQY
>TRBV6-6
ASSYSGQGGNGELF
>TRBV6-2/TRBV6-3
ASFDQTGELF
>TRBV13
ASSWGNQPQH
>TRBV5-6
ASSSVAGVVDYGYT
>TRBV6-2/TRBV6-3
ASGRVDEQF
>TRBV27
ASSLTGGMNQPQH
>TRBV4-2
ASSLKLGEQF
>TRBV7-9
ASSLLDTNNSPLH
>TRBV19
ASSKQGPGANVLT
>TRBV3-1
ASSKLGRKDEKLF
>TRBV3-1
ASSPRRASRLNSYEQY
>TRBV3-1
ASSQAWEASEAF
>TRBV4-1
ASSLQDRSNQPQH
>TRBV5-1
ASSPGQSPQETQY
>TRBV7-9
ASSSGRRLAHNEQF
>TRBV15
ATRGIAGGNEQF
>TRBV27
ASSFGDTTGELF
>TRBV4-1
ASSQEEDRTQY
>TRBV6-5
ASSAQNGNSYNEQF
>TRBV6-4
ASSSSSNTEAF
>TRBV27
ASSLVAPGAGEQY
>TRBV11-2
ASSQRGPGQGLADTQY
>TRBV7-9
TSSLAGREQETQY
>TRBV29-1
SVARASGSYNEQF
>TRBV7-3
ASTELNGETQY
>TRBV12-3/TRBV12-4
ASSFRLVTGELF
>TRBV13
ASTLQGSGANVLT
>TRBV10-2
ASSPGGDYGYT
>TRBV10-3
AIRVAGGEQF
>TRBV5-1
ASSSIAGGNYNEQF
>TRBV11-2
ASSPGPGTGKNIQY
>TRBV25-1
ASSELDTGELF
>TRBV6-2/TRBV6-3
ASTYPGLAGGYEQY
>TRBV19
ASSIAVTFNEQF
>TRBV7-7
ASSLDFGTNNEQF
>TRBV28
ASSSQLAGYNEQF
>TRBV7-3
ASSLYEGSNEQF
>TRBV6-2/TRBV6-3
ASSYSPSRLTEQY
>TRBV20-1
SAPDSGALYNEQF
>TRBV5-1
ASRQGGYTGELF
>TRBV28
ASSLDRTGVYNEQF
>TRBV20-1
SAAPGWTNEKLF
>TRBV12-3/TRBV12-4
ASSYGAASTYTGELF